This is a list of T cell receptor beta chains from one sample in a study of T cell responses to AZD1222 COVID-19 vaccine. Using immunoSEQ multiplex PCR, the repertoire was profiled, and TCRdb retains in-frame clones only, with some absent. This table holds about 140,000 clones, 90% to 95% found once. Source: peripheral blood, taken on day 0 of AZD1222 vaccination. These receptors originate from an adult in good health. The CDR3 runs from the conserved cysteine through the conserved F or W. A D gene is named only where the DNA matches it firmly. Clone size is stated in some rows and not others, as once, few, many or a class when expanded.

NA	TRBJ1-2	TRBV6-5	NA	TGTGCCAGCAGTTCCGGGCCCCTCTATGGCTACACCTTC	CASSSGPLYGYTF
NA	TRBJ2-5	TRBV18	NA	TGTGCCAGCCTAGGCCAGCGACAAGAGACCCAGTACTTC	CASLGQRQETQYF
NA	TRBJ2-2	TRBV9	NA	TGTGCCAGCAGCGTAAAGGTTATACAAAACACCGGGGAGCTGTTTTTT	CASSVKVIQNTGELFF
NA	TRBJ1-6	TRBV3-1/TRBV3-2	TRBD1	TGTGCCAGCAGCCAAGCGGGACAGTATAATTCACCCCTCCACTTT	CASSQAGQYNSPLHF
once	TRBJ1-6	TRBV25-1	NA	TGTGCCAGCAGTGATTCCGATAGGTCACCCCTCCACTTT	CASSDSDRSPLHF
NA	TRBJ2-7	TRBV10-3	NA	TGTGCCATCAGTGGAGGGAAGAGTCTATACGAGCAGTACTTC	CAISGGKSLYEQYF
once	TRBJ1-1	TRBV12-3/TRBV12-4	NA	TGTGCCAGCAGTTTAGGGATCACTGAAGCTTTCTTT	CASSLGITEAFF
NA	TRBJ2-7	TRBV5-5	TRBD1	TGTGCCAGCAGCTCGCGGGACAGGGGCTACGAGCAGTACTTC	CASSSRDRGYEQYF
NA	TRBJ1-1	TRBV5-4	TRBD1	TGTGCCAGCAGCTTGCGTGACAGGGGGCGCGAAGCTTTCTTT	CASSLRDRGREAFF
few	TRBJ2-1	TRBV25-1	NA	TGTGCCAGCAGTGATGCCCCCGTAGTTGGTGAGCAGTTCTTC	CASSDAPVVGEQFF
NA	TRBJ1-6	TRBV19	NA	TGTGCCAGCCGGACTGATTATAATTCACCCCTCCACTTT	CASRTDYNSPLHF
NA	TRBJ2-1	TRBV7-6	TRBD2	TGTGCCAGCAGCTTAGTGGGAGCGGGAGGTGGGCATGAGCAGTTCTTC	CASSLVGAGGGHEQFF
NA	TRBJ1-1	TRBV28	TRBD1	TGTGCCAGCAGGACAACAGGGGAGGGCACTGAAGCTTTCTTT	CASRTTGEGTEAFF
NA	TRBJ1-1	TRBV6-5	NA	TGTGCCACGCGGACCCCGGGGGGCACTGAAGCTTTCTTT	CATRTPGGTEAFF
NA	TRBJ2-2	TRBV9	NA	TGTGCCAGCAGCGTAGACAGCAGGAACACCGGGGAGCTGTTTTTT	CASSVDSRNTGELFF
NA	TRBJ1-1	TRBV6-5	TRBD1	TGTGCCAGCAGCCGAGGACAGGGACGAACTGAAGCTTTCTTT	CASSRGQGRTEAFF
many	TRBJ2-1	TRBV25-1	NA	TGTGCCAGCAGTGATTCAGGGGAGAATGAGCAGTTCTTC	CASSDSGENEQFF
few	TRBJ1-2	TRBV12-3/TRBV12-4	NA	TGTGCCAGCAGACCCGGGGGAGAATATGGCTACACCTTC	CASRPGGEYGYTF
NA	TRBJ2-1	TRBV6-5	NA	TGTGCCAGCAGGCCCCCCGGAGTAGGCAATGAGCAGTTCTTC	CASRPPGVGNEQFF
NA	TRBJ2-3	TRBV4-2	TRBD2	TGTGCCAGCAGCCAAACAGAGTCGGCTAGCGGGAGAGATACGCAGTATTTT	CASSQTESASGRDTQYF
NA	TRBJ1-2	TRBV10-2	TRBD1	TGCGCCAGCAGTGAGTCGGGTCGGGACAGCAATGGCTACACCTTC	CASSESGRDSNGYTF
NA	TRBJ2-7	TRBV7-2	TRBD2	TGTGCCAGCAGCTTAGCGCGGAGCGGGAGGGCCGCCGAGCAGTACTTC	CASSLARSGRAAEQYF
NA	TRBJ1-5	TRBV6-5	NA	TGTGCCAGCAGTCCGGTCGGGCTTCAGCCCCAGCATTTT	CASSPVGLQPQHF
NA	TRBJ1-5	TRBV24-1	TRBD1	TGTGCCACCAGTGACCCGGGACAGGGAAATCAGCCCCAGCATTTT	CATSDPGQGNQPQHF
NA	TRBJ2-3	TRBV5-1	TRBD2	TGCGCCAGCAGCTTGGGAGCGGGACCCCAGGCGGATACGCAGTATTTT	CASSLGAGPQADTQYF
NA	TRBJ2-5	TRBV19	TRBD2	TGTGCCAGTAGTATAAGGGTGACTAGCGCTTCAGAAGAGACCCAGTACTTC	CASSIRVTSASEETQYF
NA	TRBJ2-5	TRBV5-1	NA	TGCGCCAGCAGCTCCGGGTGGGGGACCCCAGAGACCCAGTACTTC	CASSSGWGTPETQYF
NA	TRBJ2-5	TRBV1	NA	TGCACCAGCAGCCACAGACAGGGAGAAGAGACCCAGTACTTC	CTSSHRQGEETQYF
NA	TRBJ1-6	TRBV7-2	NA	TGTGCCAGCAGCTCGAGGGGCAGATATCCCTCACCCCTCCACTTT	CASSSRGRYPSPLHF
NA	TRBJ1-2	TRBV19	TRBD1	TGTGCCAGTAGTACGGGACAGGGTTATGGCTACACCTTC	CASSTGQGYGYTF
NA	TRBJ1-1	TRBV6-5	NA	TGTGCCAGCACGGACACAGCTTTGGCGGCTGAAGCTTTCTTT	CASTDTALAAEAFF
NA	TRBJ2-7	TRBV27	NA	TGTGCCAGCAGTCCCCTTGAGTTTAGAGGCTCCTACGAGCAGTACTTC	CASSPLEFRGSYEQYF
NA	TRBJ2-7	TRBV9	NA	TGTGCCAGCAGCTTACAGGGTACCTCCTACGAGCAGTACTTC	CASSLQGTSYEQYF
NA	TRBJ2-1	TRBV19	NA	TGTGCCAGTAGTTCCACCGGGACGCACTACAATGAGCAGTTCTTC	CASSSTGTHYNEQFF
NA	TRBJ2-1	TRBV5-1	TRBD1	TGCGCCAGCACTCGGACAGGGGGAAGTCCTGAGCAGTTCTTC	CASTRTGGSPEQFF
NA	TRBJ2-3	TRBV19	TRBD1	TGTGCCAGTAGTATAGGGACAGGGGAAGGCACAGATACGCAGTATTTT	CASSIGTGEGTDTQYF
NA	TRBJ2-1	TRBV5-1	NA	TGCGCCAGCAGCAAACAGGTCGCCCTCTACAATGAGCAGTTCTTC	CASSKQVALYNEQFF
NA	TRBJ2-1	TRBV3-1/TRBV3-2	TRBD2	TGTGCCAGCAGCCAAGAAGGGCTAGCGGAATACAATGAGCAGTTCTTC	CASSQEGLAEYNEQFF
NA	TRBJ1-2	TRBV4-1	NA	TGCGCCAGCAGCGCAGAACAGGGCGCAAACTATGGCTACACCTTC	CASSAEQGANYGYTF
NA	TRBJ2-6	TRBV6-4	NA	TGTGCCAGCTCCCTTATCGGGGGCTCTGGGGCCAACGTCCTGACTTTC	CASSLIGGSGANVLTF
NA	TRBJ2-3	TRBV27	TRBD1	TGTGCCAGGCTACAGGGATTCTTAACCGACAGGGACCTGATCACAGATACGCAGTATTTT	CARLQGFLTDRDLITDTQYF